This T cell receptor beta chain was sequenced during a study of identical twins. CDR1 SGHAT and CDR2 FQNNGV come from the germline V gene. The CDR3 consists of 17 residues. The trim removed 4 bases at V and 1 base at J, leaving 6 bases unmatched. TCRdb analysed the 5' RACE reads with MiXCR anew, one entry per CDR3 protein. The sample lists 450,000 or so distinct CDR3 sequences, 20% to 30% seen once, with 2.5% to 3.5% in the top ten. The data were also submitted as part of a second study, on T cells expressing NK-cell markers.

This TCR derives from a woman under 30 in good health. The rearrangement uses TRBV11-2 and TRBJ2-1; 11 nucleotides align to TRBD2. Sequenced input: CD4+ T cells sorted from blood. The CDR3: CASSSSSGGSSYNEQFF. The CDR3 DNA reads TGTGCCAGCAGCTCTTCTAGCGGGGGGTCTTCCTACAATGAGCAGTTCTTC.